This is a list of T cell receptor beta chains from one sample in a study of human T cells and chemical hapten exposure. TCRdb re-derived calls from the RACE reads in MiXCR, one entry per CDR3 protein. The sample consists of some 350,000 distinct CDR3 sequences, around 7% of them appearing once. The material sequenced was whole blood, taken in connection with sensitization to the hapten diphenylcyclopropenone (DPC). The receptors stem from a woman aged 18-35 years with alopecia areata. Some clones in this sample may be carry-over from other donors' samples. The CDR3 runs from the conserved cysteine through the conserved F or W. A D gene is named only where the DNA matches it firmly. Some rows mark clone size as missing; the rest say once, few, many or name a class of expanded clone.

CDR3 protein,CDR3 DNA,V gene,J gene,D gene,clone size
CASSLDPGSDEQYF,TGTGCCAGCAGCTTAGACCCAGGGTCGGACGAGCAGTACTTC,TRBV7-8,TRBJ2-7,NA,many
CASSLGPGSEQFF,TGTGCCAGCAGTTTAGGCCCCGGATCTGAGCAGTTCTTC,TRBV27,TRBJ2-1,NA,many
CASRGQSNTEAFF,TGTGCCAGCAGGGGACAGAGCAACACTGAAGCTTTCTTT,TRBV7-3,TRBJ1-1,TRBD1,few
CASGGRSNQPQHF,TGTGCCAGCGGCGGGCGTAGCAATCAGCCCCAGCATTTT,TRBV7-9,TRBJ1-5,NA,NA
CASSPTALNTEAFF,TGTGCCAGCAGTCCCACAGCGTTGAACACTGAAGCTTTCTTT,TRBV2,TRBJ1-1,NA,few
CASSRLVGDTQYF,TGTGCCAGCAGCCGGCTCGTGGGGGATACGCAGTATTTT,TRBV3-1,TRBJ2-3,NA,many
CGVAVSGANVLTF,TGCGGCGTTGCAGTCTCTGGGGCCAACGTCCTGACTTTC,TRBV29-1,TRBJ2-6,NA,NA
CASSLHPPGNTIYF,TGTGCCAGCAGTTTACACCCCCCTGGAAACACCATATATTTT,TRBV12-3/TRBV12-4,TRBJ1-3,NA,NA
CASSLGTADTQYF,TGTGCCAGCAGCTTAGGGACAGCAGATACGCAGTATTTT,TRBV7-2,TRBJ2-3,NA,many
CSVQSSGGNEQFF,TGCAGCGTCCAATCCAGCGGGGGCAATGAGCAGTTCTTC,TRBV29-1,TRBJ2-1,TRBD2,many
CASSLPGGLSQETQYF,TGTGCCAGCAGCTTACCTGGGGGGCTCTCGCAAGAGACCCAGTACTTC,TRBV7-9,TRBJ2-5,NA,many
CASSPPGRIEETQYF,TGTGCCAGCAGTCCACCGGGCCGGATCGAGGAGACCCAGTACTTC,TRBV28,TRBJ2-5,NA,few
CASSGARTSSTDTQYF,TGTGCCAGCAGTGGGGCACGGACCTCTAGCACAGATACGCAGTATTTT,TRBV12-3/TRBV12-4,TRBJ2-3,NA,many
CASSTGTSRPPDTQYF,TGCGCCAGCAGCACAGGGACTAGCCGCCCCCCGGATACGCAGTATTTT,TRBV4-3,TRBJ2-3,TRBD2,many
CASSQDIRPKLQETQYF,TGCGCCAGCAGCCAAGATATCCGGCCTAAGCTCCAAGAGACCCAGTACTTC,TRBV4-3,TRBJ2-5,NA,NA
CASSRLDFANTGELFF,TGTGCCAGCAGCCGATTGGACTTTGCGAACACCGGGGAGCTGTTTTTT,TRBV7-2,TRBJ2-2,NA,few
CASSQGSSEQYF,TGTGCCAGCAGCCAAGGCAGTTCCGAGCAGTACTTC,TRBV3-1,TRBJ2-7,NA,few
CASSELQSTDTQYF,TGTGCCAGCAGTGAACTACAGAGCACAGATACGCAGTATTTT,TRBV2,TRBJ2-3,NA,many
CASSSNGMSLRETQYF,TGTGCCAGCAGCTCTAACGGGATGTCCTTACGGGAGACCCAGTACTTC,TRBV7-3,TRBJ2-5,NA,NA
CSATLAGVQDEQYF,TGCAGTGCTACCTTAGCGGGGGTGCAGGACGAGCAGTACTTC,TRBV20-1,TRBJ2-7,TRBD2,NA
CASRTGSYSPLHF,TGTGCCAGCAGAACAGGGAGTTACTCACCCCTCCACTTT,TRBV12-3/TRBV12-4,TRBJ1-6,NA,many
CSATGIYNEQFF,TGCAGTGCTACCGGGATCTACAATGAGCAGTTCTTC,TRBV20-1,TRBJ2-1,NA,few
CASSDGASGNTIYF,TGTGCCAGCAGCGATGGGGCCTCTGGAAACACCATATATTTT,TRBV9,TRBJ1-3,NA,NA
CASSATSGTSGNTIYF,TGTGCCAGCTCAGCAACTTCAGGGACCTCTGGAAACACCATATATTTT,TRBV18,TRBJ1-3,NA,few
CASSSSEQETQYF,TGTGCCAGCAGTTCGTCGGAGCAAGAGACCCAGTACTTC,TRBV6-2/TRBV6-3,TRBJ2-5,NA,many
CASSDGSGPYEQYF,TGTGCCAGCAGTGATGGTAGCGGGCCTTACGAGCAGTACTTC,TRBV6-1,TRBJ2-7,TRBD2,few
CASSRQGVGSPLHF,TGTGCCAGCAGCCGACAGGGCGTAGGTTCACCCCTCCACTTT,TRBV6-5,TRBJ1-6,TRBD1,NA
CASRLRGSSLDGYTF,TGTGCCAGCAGACTGCGGGGGAGCTCCCTGGATGGCTACACCTTC,TRBV6-2/TRBV6-3,TRBJ1-2,NA,NA
CASSLLQATNEKLFF,TGTGCCAGCAGTTTACTACAGGCAACTAATGAAAAACTGTTTTTT,TRBV27,TRBJ1-4,NA,many
CSVEPAGPPNYGYTF,TGCAGCGTTGAACCGGCAGGGCCCCCCAACTATGGCTACACCTTC,TRBV29-1,TRBJ1-2,NA,many
CSASRAGADTQYF,TGCAGTGCTAGTCGAGCCGGCGCAGATACGCAGTATTTT,TRBV20-1,TRBJ2-3,NA,few
CASSPDRTRPQHF,TGTGCCAGCTCACCAGACAGGACTCGGCCCCAGCATTTT,TRBV18,TRBJ1-5,NA,few
CSAVGQKGRRDIQYF,TGCAGCGCTGTGGGACAGAAGGGTCGTCGGGACATTCAGTACTTC,TRBV29-1,TRBJ2-4,TRBD1,many
CASSRPRQGNTEAFF,TGTGCCAGCAGCCGCCCCCGACAGGGCAACACTGAAGCTTTCTTT,TRBV6-6,TRBJ1-1,TRBD1,NA
CASSLDGLGNQPQHF,TGTGCCAGCAGTTTAGATGGTCTGGGCAATCAGCCCCAGCATTTT,TRBV12-3/TRBV12-4,TRBJ1-5,NA,many
CSARIAGFTDTQYF,TGCAGTGCTAGAATAGCGGGGTTTACAGATACGCAGTATTTT,TRBV20-1,TRBJ2-3,TRBD2,NA
CASSPQGTSNQPQHF,TGTGCCAGCAGCCCCCAGGGAACGAGCAATCAGCCCCAGCATTTT,TRBV12-3/TRBV12-4,TRBJ1-5,NA,many
CASSQSGRGDYNEQFF,TGTGCCAGCAGCCAATCCGGGCGGGGGGACTACAATGAGCAGTTCTTC,TRBV4-2,TRBJ2-1,TRBD2,NA
CASSFTGANTGELFF,TGTGCCAGCAGTTTTACGGGGGCGAACACCGGGGAGCTGTTTTTT,TRBV11-2,TRBJ2-2,NA,few
CASRPSGRREQYF,TGTGCCAGCAGGCCCTCGGGCCGGCGCGAGCAGTACTTC,TRBV6-5,TRBJ2-7,NA,NA
CASSLRQLTAAAFF,TGTGCCAGCAGTTTACGCCAGTTGACAGCGGCAGCTTTCTTT,TRBV28,TRBJ1-1,NA,few
CASSPFWGQPQHF,TGTGCCAGCAGCCCCTTCTGGGGCCAGCCCCAGCATTTT,TRBV7-2,TRBJ1-5,NA,NA
CASTFGRHTEAFF,TGTGCCAGTACGTTCGGGAGGCACACTGAAGCTTTCTTT,TRBV19,TRBJ1-1,NA,few
CASSVQGVGTGELFF,TGTGCCAGCAGTGTTCAGGGTGTCGGCACCGGGGAGCTGTTTTTT,TRBV12-3/TRBV12-4,TRBJ2-2,NA,NA